This T cell receptor (beta chain) emerged from a study of PD-1 blockade in classical Hodgkin lymphoma. This clone was seen a handful of times. The protocol was immunoSEQ multiplex PCR, while the TCRdb copy is restricted to in-frame clones and leaves out a portion. The data hold 25,000 to 30,000 clones, with nearly 80% observed a single time. The germline V and J ends were trimmed by 0 bases and 1 base, with 15 bases remaining between them. This CDR3 contains 17 residues. Looked up from germline, CDR1 is SNHLY and CDR2 is FYNNEI. Each patient experienced a relapse that followed autologous stem cell transplantation, and brentuximab vedotin exposure varied. Patients reached a best response of complete response, partial response or progressive disease.

Sequenced material: peripheral blood mononuclear cells (PBMCs), taken before the second cycle of nivolumab. The chain uses TRBV2 and TRBJ1-2; maybe TRBD1 (6 bases). The clonotype originates from a human donor with classical Hodgkin lymphoma. As DNA, the CDR3 is TGTGCCAGCAGTGAAGCGCTTTTTGGGGGGCTTAACTATGGCTACACCTTC. This codes for CASSEALFGGLNYGYTF.